These 23 T cell receptor beta chains originate from one sample sequenced in a study of shared clonotypes between healthy human individuals. Only in-frame clones appear in the TCRdb table, and some are missing; sequencing was by immunoSEQ multiplex PCR. Here the sample spans 2 million to 2.5 million clones, 85% to 95% being singletons. The sequenced material came from naive CD4+ T cells from PBMCs. Subset denoted: CD45RA+ positively selected. These TCRs come from a man between 18 and 29 years old in good health. Some clones in this sample may be carry-over from other donors' samples.

This chain links TRBV28 with TRBJ2-7; 9 bases line up with TRBD2. The CDR3 spans 17 residues. With 6 bases clipped from V and 1 base from J, the junction kept 13 bases outside the gene matches. Germline V gives CDR1 MDHEN, CDR2 SYDVKM. CDR3 in amino acids: CASSSVGGREGSYEQYF. As DNA, the CDR3 is TGTGCCAGCAGCTCTGTTGGCGGGAGGGAAGGGTCCTACGAGCAGTACTTC. Drawing the rest from reference TRBV28 and TRBJ2-7, the complete variable domain is DVKVTQSSRYLVKRTGEKVFLECVQDMDHENMFWYRQDPGLGLRLIYFSYDVKMKEKGDIPEGYSVSREKKERFSLILESASTNQTSMYLCASSSVGGREGSYEQYFGPGTRLTVT.

This chain links TRBV14 with TRBJ2-1; no clear D gene. The CDR3 is 13 amino acids. V gave up 1 base and J gave up 9 bases, with 10 bases separating them. Germline V gene lookup returns CDR1 SGHDN and CDR2 FVKESK. As DNA, the CDR3 is TGTGCCAGCAGCCAAGTTCGTTTAGGTGAGCAGTTCTTC. This sequence encodes CASSQVRLGEQFF.

This clone was found once. The chain couples TRBV7-9 to TRBJ2-6; weak D call: TRBD1 (6 bases). Germline CDR1 is SEHNR and CDR2 is FQNEAQ (reference sequence). The V gene lost 5 bases and the J gene lost 2 bases, with 19 bases spanning the gap. The CDR3 runs 18 residues. The CDR3 spells CASSRRAGGGAGANVLTF. The CDR3 region has the DNA TGTGCCAGCAGCCGACGCGCAGGTGGGGGCGCTGGGGCCAACGTCCTGACTTTC. The entire variable domain, with the rest obtained from reference TRBV7-9 and TRBJ2-6, is as follows: DTGVSQNPRHKITKRGQNVTFRCDPISEHNRLYWYRQTLGQGPEFLTYFQNEAQLEKSRLLSDRFSAERPKGSFSTLEIQRTEQGDSAMYLCASSRRAGGGAGANVLTFGAGSRLTVL.

The chain employs TRBV5-6 and TRBJ2-7; D assignment may be TRBD1 or TRBD2 (5 bases each). V was trimmed by 4 bases and J by 5 bases, leaving 7 bases between them. The CDR3 covers 11 residues. The germline V gene has CDR1 SGHDT and CDR2 YYEEEE. This CDR3 is CASSMGDEQYF. CDR3 DNA sequence: TGTGCCAGCAGCATGGGGGACGAGCAGTACTTC.

This clone appeared a single time. The CDR3 region is CASKRIQGSYETQYF. CDR3 coding DNA: TGTGCCAGCAAAAGGATACAGGGTAGCTACGAGACCCAGTACTTC. The V gene is TRBV2, the J gene TRBJ2-5; TRBD1 might be the D (6 bases). The germline gives CDR1 SNHLY, CDR2 FYNNEI. CDR3 length: 15 residues. The V and J ends lost 7 bases and 5 bases respectively, with 20 bases between them. Supplemented by reference TRBV2 and TRBJ2-5, the full variable domain reads EPEVTQTPSHQVTQMGQEVILRCVPISNHLYFYWYRQILGQKVEFLVSFYNNEISEKSEIFDDQFSVERPDGSNFTLKIRSTKLEDSAMYFCASKRIQGSYETQYFGPGTRLLVL.

This chain links TRBV28 with TRBJ1-3, with 7 bases identical to TRBD1. CDR1 MDHEN and CDR2 SYDVKM come from the germline V gene. This CDR3 spans 16 amino acids. The V and J ends lost 5 bases and 0 bases, in that order; junction bases with no gene match: 7. CDR3 in amino acids: CASSAPRDSSGNTIYF. In nucleotides, the CDR3 is TGTGCCAGCAGTGCACCCCGGGACAGCTCTGGAAACACCATATATTTT.

V and J are TRBV5-1 and TRBJ1-4; D gene unclear. CDR1 and CDR2 (germline): SGHRS, YFSETQ. The CDR3 runs to 16 residues. Deletions cut 0 bases from V and 0 bases from J, with 9 bases between. DNA of the CDR3: TGCGCCAGCAGCTTGGCCCAGACCTCAACTAATGAAAAACTGTTTTTT. Translated: CASSLAQTSTNEKLFF. Supplemented by reference TRBV5-1 and TRBJ1-4, the full variable domain reads KAGVTQTPRYLIKTRGQQVTLSCSPISGHRSVSWYQQTPGQGLQFLFEYFSETQRNKGNFPGRFSGRQFSNSRSEMNVSTLELGDSALYLCASSLAQTSTNEKLFFGSGTQLSVL.

The rearrangement joins TRBV18 to TRBJ2-7; 7 positions match TRBD1. Trimming removed 3 bases from V and 2 bases from J; junction bases left unmatched: 7. CDR3 size: 15 residues. CDR1 is KGHSH and CDR2 is LQKENI in the germline V gene. This CDR3 is CASSPYRDSPYEQYF. The CDR3 DNA reads TGTGCCAGCTCACCGTACCGGGACAGCCCCTACGAGCAGTACTTC.

This CDR3 is CASSLGQAVANYGYTF. CDR3 nucleotides: TGTGCCAGCAGCTTAGGGCAGGCCGTAGCTAACTATGGCTACACCTTC. This chain joins TRBV7-9 and TRBJ1-2; D ambiguous. The germline V gene has CDR1 SEHNR and CDR2 FQNEAQ (reference sequence). The CDR3 is 16 amino acids. V was shortened by 1 base and J by 0 bases, with 12 bases between the two germline ends. The variable domain in full, completed from reference TRBV7-9 and TRBJ1-2, reads DTGVSQNPRHKITKRGQNVTFRCDPISEHNRLYWYRQTLGQGPEFLTYFQNEAQLEKSRLLSDRFSAERPKGSFSTLEIQRTEQGDSAMYLCASSLGQAVANYGYTFGSGTRLTVV.

The chain carries TRBV30 and TRBJ1-4; D is unclear. CDR3 length equals 15 residues. V was trimmed by 3 bases and J by 7 bases, leaving 18 bases between them. Germline assignment: CDR1 GTSNPN and CDR2 SVGIG (reference sequence). The CDR3 DNA sequence: TGTGCCTGGAGACTGGGCTTCGGAGTAGGTGAAAAACTGTTTTTT. The encoded protein is CAWRLGFGVGEKLFF. Based on the CDR3 plus reference TRBV30 and TRBJ1-4, the full variable domain is SQTIHQWPATLVQPVGSPLSLECTVEGTSNPNLYWYRQAAGRGLQLLFYSVGIGQISSEVPQNLSASRPQDRQFILSSKKLLLSDSGFYLCAWRLGFGVGEKLFFGSGTQLSVL.

The V call is TRBV30, the J call TRBJ2-7; 7 nucleotides align to TRBD1. This CDR3 is 15 amino acids long. V shed 4 bases and J 1 base; nucleotides not matched to a gene: 10. The germline V gene encodes CDR1 GTSNPN and CDR2 SVGIG (reference sequence). The CDR3 DNA reads as TGTGCCTGGACACCGGGACAGTTGGGATCCTACGAGCAGTACTTC. The encoded protein is CAWTPGQLGSYEQYF. Using reference TRBV30 and TRBJ2-7 for the parts outside the CDR3, the full variable domain is SQTIHQWPATLVQPVGSPLSLECTVEGTSNPNLYWYRQAAGRGLQLLFYSVGIGQISSEVPQNLSASRPQDRQFILSSKKLLLSDSGFYLCAWTPGQLGSYEQYFGPGTRLTVT.

This chain joins TRBV7-9 and TRBJ2-3; D is unclear. Germline CDR1 SEHNR, CDR2 FQNEAQ (reference sequence). The V and J ends lost 2 bases and 4 bases respectively, with 10 bases between them. The length of the CDR3 is 14 residues. The CDR3 DNA sequence: TGTGCCAGCAGCTTACTAGAAGGGCCAGATACGCAGTATTTT. Its protein is CASSLLEGPDTQYF.

V usage is TRBV7-3 and J usage is TRBJ2-7; D is undetermined. There are 13 residues in the CDR3. Between the trimmed V and J ends, which lost 5 bases and 6 bases, there was a span of 14 bases. Germline values: CDR1 SGHTA, CDR2 FQGTGA. The DNA of the CDR3 is TGTGCCAGCAGCCCTACAAGGGCCAGCGAGCAGTACTTC. Its protein product is CASSPTRASEQYF.

V and J are TRBV7-8 and TRBJ1-2; D gene uncertain. Looked up from germline, CDR1 is SGHVS and CDR2 is FQNEAQ. V shed 3 bases and J shed 1 base, with 18 bases lying between them. This CDR3 is 17 amino acids long. CDR3 DNA sequence: TGTGCCAGCAGCTTTGTCATTGTGCCACTGCTTAACTATGGCTACACCTTC. Its protein product is CASSFVIVPLLNYGYTF.

Worth noting for this clone: At the DNA level, this CDR3 is encoded by other sequences in the same sample as well. The V gene is TRBV28, the J gene TRBJ2-3, with no clear D. Trimming shortened V by 2 bases and J by 6 bases, and 3 bases separated the two germline ends. The germline V gene encodes CDR1 MDHEN and CDR2 SYDVKM. The CDR3 contains 11 residues. The DNA for the CDR3 is TGTGCCAGCAGTTTACTGGATACGCAGTATTTT. As protein: CASSLLDTQYF.

V usage is TRBV7-2 and J usage is TRBJ1-1, with D unresolved. The germline gives CDR1 SGHTA, CDR2 FQGNSA. The CDR3 runs 13 residues. V dropped 2 bases and J dropped 3 bases, with 7 bases sitting between them. The CDR3 protein is CASSLLWDTEAFF. CDR3 DNA sequence: TGTGCCAGCAGCTTACTATGGGACACTGAAGCTTTCTTT. The full variable domain, its missing parts supplied by reference TRBV7-2 and TRBJ1-1, is GAGVSQSPSNKVTEKGKDVELRCDPISGHTALYWYRQSLGQGLEFLIYFQGNSAPDKSGLPSDRFSAERTGGSVSTLTIQRTQQEDSAVYLCASSLLWDTEAFFGQGTRLTVV.

Points on this clone: Other DNA sequences from this sample encode an identical CDR3 as well. The chain uses TRBV29-1 and TRBJ1-1; D is uncertain. The germline CDR1 and CDR2 sequences are SQVTM and ANQGSEA. The V end was cut by 3 bases, the J end by 0 bases, with 8 bases between. CDR3 length equals 13 residues. The DNA for the CDR3 is TGCAGCGTTGAGGGATTACTGAACACTGAAGCTTTCTTT. Residues: CSVEGLLNTEAFF.

The chain carries TRBV28 and TRBJ2-3; D remains ambiguous. Germline loops: CDR1 MDHEN, CDR2 SYDVKM. This CDR3 contains 15 residues. Trimming stripped 7 bases from V and 6 bases from J, with 20 bases between. The CDR3 DNA sequence: TGTGCCAGCATCAAAGGTGGCTTATCCTCCGATACGCAGTATTTT. This gives the protein CASIKGGLSSDTQYF.

This CDR3 reads CASSVVPSEDTQYF. The CDR3 DNA is TGTGCCAGCAGCGTAGTACCTTCTGAGGATACGCAGTATTTT. The rearrangement uses TRBV9 and TRBJ2-3; no firm D call. The germline V and J ends were trimmed by 0 bases and 6 bases, with 11 bases remaining between them. This CDR3 is built from 14 residues. The V gene's germline CDR1 is SGDLS and CDR2 YYNGEE.

The chain uses TRBV9 and TRBJ2-3; 8 nucleotides agree with TRBD1. CDR3 length: 17 amino acids. CDR1 is SGDLS, CDR2 YYNGEE, per germline. Trimming removed 4 bases from V and 5 bases from J; junction bases left unmatched: 15. The chain's CDR3 is CASSHIGQGRGGDTQYF. Here the CDR3 DNA reads TGTGCCAGCAGCCACATAGGACAGGGCAGAGGAGGAGATACGCAGTATTTT.

This chain uses TRBV7-9 with TRBJ2-7; D is uncertain. Germline V gene data show CDR1 as SEHNR and CDR2 as FQNEAQ (reference sequence). The length of the CDR3 is 13 residues. V shed 3 bases and J shed 2 bases, with 8 bases lying between them. CDR3 sequence: CASSFQVPYEQYF. Here the CDR3 DNA reads TGTGCCAGCAGCTTCCAGGTCCCCTACGAGCAGTACTTC. Looking up the rest from reference TRBV7-9 and TRBJ2-7 gives the full variable domain: DTGVSQNPRHKITKRGQNVTFRCDPISEHNRLYWYRQTLGQGPEFLTYFQNEAQLEKSRLLSDRFSAERPKGSFSTLEIQRTEQGDSAMYLCASSFQVPYEQYFGPGTRLTVT.

The CDR3 here is CASSGGEVDTIYF. The CDR3 coding sequence is TGTGCCAGCAGTGGGGGGGAAGTGGACACCATATATTTT. This rearrangement joins TRBV2 to TRBJ1-3, with D possibly being TRBD1 (5 bases). This CDR3 has 13 residues. Germline values: CDR1 SNHLY, CDR2 FYNNEI. The V gene lost 4 bases and the J gene lost 8 bases, with 12 bases spanning the gap.

This clone was observed once. The chain combines TRBV6-5 with TRBJ1-1, with D unclear. Trimming stripped 2 bases from V and 3 bases from J, with 7 bases between. The CDR3 extends over 13 amino acids. Germline CDR1 and CDR2: MNHEY and SVGAGI. The CDR3 loop is CASSYEADTEAFF. The CDR3 region has the DNA TGTGCCAGCAGTTACGAGGCAGACACTGAAGCTTTCTTT.